The 20 T cell receptor beta chains below all came from one sample that was sequenced in a study of T-cell memory formation after mild COVID-19. Each CDR3 protein gets one entry after TCRdb re-called the 5' RACE reads with MiXCR. The sample lists around 470,000 distinct CDR3 sequences; approximately 20% were seen once. The sequencing input was PBMCs or a T cell subset sorted from them (not recorded which). The receptors stem from an adult woman who had mild COVID-19 (a few samples of this study predate the infection). Cell type and time point are not known.

The chain is built from TRBV29-1 and TRBJ1-1, with D hard to call. V was pared by 4 bases and J by 5 bases, with 11 bases between. The CDR3 has 12 amino acids. Germline V gene sequence: CDR1 SQVTM, CDR2 ANQGSEA. In DNA, the CDR3 is TGCAGCGTTGTCGAGGGTGTGACTGAAGCTTTCTTT. Its protein product is CSVVEGVTEAFF.

The J gene is TRBJ2-3, the V gene TRBV7-3; D may be TRBD2 (5 bases). Deletions cut 7 bases from V and 5 bases from J, with 13 bases between. CDR1 is SGHTA and CDR2 is FQGTGA in the germline V gene. The CDR3 consists of 13 residues. CDR3 DNA sequence: TGTGCCAGCACAGAGGGTGGAAAAGATACGCAGTATTTT. Translated, it gives CASTEGGKDTQYF.

This clonotype was seen only a few times. The chain combines TRBV18 with TRBJ1-2; D is undetermined. Germline CDR1 and CDR2: KGHSH and LQKENI. CDR3 length: 17 residues. Trimming cost V 3 bases and J 3 bases, with 20 bases left between them. Written as DNA, the CDR3 is TGTGCCAGCTCACCTCCCCGGCTCGGTGCCCCCGACTATGGCTACACCTTC. Protein sequence: CASSPPRLGAPDYGYTF. The full variable domain, completed using reference TRBV18 and TRBJ1-2, is NAGVMQNPRHLVRRRGQEARLRCSPMKGHSHVYWYRQLPEEGLKFMVYLQKENIIDESGMPKERFSAEFPKEGPSILRIQQVVRGDSAAYFCASSPPRLGAPDYGYTFGSGTRLTVV.

This rearrangement joins TRBV20-1 to TRBJ1-2; TRBD1 agrees at 7 bases. CDR3 length: 14 residues. V lost 3 bases, J lost 4 bases, and 8 bases stayed unmatched. CDR1 is DFQATT, CDR2 SNEGSKA, per germline (reference sequence). CDR3 amino acids: CSASWGQSIYGYTF. CDR3 in DNA: TGCAGTGCTAGCTGGGGACAGAGCATCTATGGCTACACCTTC.

A few counts support this clonotype. The chain couples TRBV5-1 to TRBJ2-1; TRBD1 agrees at 11 bases. In germline, CDR1 is SGHRS, CDR2 YFSETQ. There are 15 residues in the CDR3. The V gene end was trimmed by 4 bases and the J gene end by 10 bases; junction bases not matched to a gene: 10. This CDR3 is CASSPGTGGVEEQFF. DNA for the CDR3: TGCGCCAGCAGCCCCGGGACAGGGGGAGTTGAGGAGCAGTTCTTC.

The J gene is TRBJ2-7, the V gene TRBV5-1; TRBD1 aligns across 11 bases. V was pared by 4 bases and J by 3 bases, with 9 bases of the junction left unmatched. The CDR3 runs to 16 residues. Germline lookup yields CDR1 SGHRS and CDR2 YFSETQ. In nucleotides, the CDR3 is TGCGCCAGCAGCCGCAATCCCGGGACAGGGGGCTACGAGCAGTACTTC. It translates to CASSRNPGTGGYEQYF.

The table lists this clonotype with many counts. This chain uses TRBV7-9 with TRBJ1-1, with D possibly matching TRBD1 (5 bases). In germline, CDR1 is SEHNR, CDR2 FQNEAQ (reference sequence). The CDR3 covers 12 residues. Trimming took 5 bases from V and 3 from J, leaving 7 bases between them. The DNA for the CDR3 is TGTGCCAGCAGCCTCAGGGACACTGAAGCTTTCTTT. Amino acid sequence: CASSLRDTEAFF.

The chain couples TRBV29-1 to TRBJ2-1; D is perhaps TRBD1 (5 bases). The CDR3 sequence is 14 residues long. Germline V CDR1 and CDR2: SQVTM, ANQGSEA. V gave up 4 bases and J gave up 10 bases, with 20 bases separating them. This CDR3 reads CSVVDSSLAIEQFF. CDR3 bases: TGCAGCGTTGTAGACAGTTCTCTGGCCATCGAGCAGTTCTTC.

The chain is built from TRBV7-9 and TRBJ2-7, with 9 bases aligning to TRBD2. V shed 2 bases and J 5 bases; nucleotides not matched to a gene: 10. The germline V gene has CDR1 SEHNR and CDR2 FQNEAQ (reference sequence). The CDR3 is 16 residues long. The CDR3 sequence is CASSLPSTSGKNEQYF. The CDR3 nucleotides are TGTGCCAGCAGCTTACCCTCGACTAGCGGTAAAAACGAGCAGTACTTC.

The CDR3 DNA follows: TGTGCCACCTTGGGAGGGCGTGTAATGGTCACTGAAGCTTTCTTT. Amino acids: CATLGGRVMVTEAFF. V usage is TRBV19 and J usage is TRBJ1-1; D not certain. The length of the CDR3 is 15 residues. Between the trimmed V and J ends, which lost 10 bases and 4 bases, there was a span of 22 bases. CDR1 and CDR2 (germline): LNHDA, SQIVND (reference sequence).

The chain has TRBV12-3 or TRBV12-4 and TRBJ2-7, with TRBD2 identical over 11 bases. V lost 2 bases to trimming and J lost 4 bases; unmatched junction nucleotides: 4. This CDR3 is built from 15 residues. The CDR3 nucleotides are TGTGCCAGCAGTTTAACGGGACTAGCGGATTACGAGCAGTACTTC. It yields the protein CASSLTGLADYEQYF.

The chain joins TRBV3-1 to TRBJ2-7, with 7 positions matching TRBD2. Trimming at V came to 4 bases and at J to 0 bases, leaving 9 bases not matched to a gene. CDR1 and CDR2 from the germline V gene are LGHDT and YNNKEL (reference sequence). The CDR3 totals 16 residues. CDR3 amino acids: CASSRVERGSSYEQYF. CDR3 nucleotides: TGTGCCAGCAGCCGGGTGGAGCGGGGAAGCTCCTACGAGCAGTACTTC.

The J gene is TRBJ1-1, the V gene TRBV5-1, with TRBD1 as a possible D gene (5 bases). The germline gives CDR1 SGHRS, CDR2 YFSETQ. V was shortened by 4 bases and J by 4 bases, with 14 bases between the two germline ends. This CDR3 is 14 amino acids long. The CDR3 sequence: CASSIQGQVTEAFF. Here the CDR3 DNA reads TGCGCCAGCAGCATTCAGGGTCAGGTCACTGAAGCTTTCTTT.

The V call is TRBV9, the J call TRBJ2-2; D may be TRBD2 (6 bases). Germline assignment: CDR1 SGDLS and CDR2 YYNGEE. The CDR3 runs 13 residues. V lost 1 base, J lost 6 bases, and 7 bases lay in between. The CDR3 is CASSVSGAGELFF. The CDR3 DNA reads TGTGCCAGCAGCGTATCGGGAGCCGGGGAGCTGTTTTTT.

This chain links TRBV13 with TRBJ1-2, with 8 bases lining up with TRBD1. After removal of 8 bases from V and 1 base from J, the junction contained 9 bases not matched to a gene. The length of the CDR3 is 15 residues. Germline lookup yields CDR1 PRHDT and CDR2 FYEKMQ (reference sequence). CDR3 sequence: CASHLTGEVNYGYTF. The CDR3 DNA reads TGTGCCAGCCACCTGACAGGGGAGGTTAACTATGGCTACACCTTC.

This chain links TRBV4-1 with TRBJ2-5, with D unclear. The CDR3 consists of 16 residues. V was clipped by 1 base and J by 6 bases, with 18 bases between them. Germline values: CDR1 MGHRA, CDR2 YSYEKL. CDR3 sequence (DNA): TGCGCCAGCAGCCAAGCGGTCGCAGTTCCTAGGAAGACCCAGTACTTC. Residues: CASSQAVAVPRKTQYF.

The gene calls are TRBV5-1 and TRBJ1-2, with D tentatively TRBD1 (5 bases). This CDR3 comprises 13 residues. Trimming cost V 3 bases and J 8 bases, with 14 bases left between them. Germline loops: CDR1 SGHRS, CDR2 YFSETQ. CDR3 coding DNA: TGCGCCAGCAGCTCGGGGCACTCTGAAGGCTACACCTTC. It specifies CASSSGHSEGYTF.

CDR3 DNA sequence: TGCAGCCAACAGGGGAATAGGGGTACGCAGTATTTT. It codes for CSQQGNRGTQYF. The chain uses TRBV20-1 and TRBJ2-3; 7 nucleotides align to TRBD1. Germline CDR1 and CDR2: DFQATT and SNEGSKA (reference sequence). This CDR3 region has 12 residues.

This clonotype was seen more than once but under ten times. The chain carries TRBV25-1 and TRBJ2-7; 14 bases map to TRBD2. The length of the CDR3 is 17 residues. Germline trimming cut 2 bases from V and 3 bases from J; bases unmatched to any gene: 6. The germline V gene has CDR1 MGHDK and CDR2 SYGVNS. CDR3 sequence (DNA): TGTGCCAGCAGTGAACCGGGACTAGCGGGGGCATACTACGAGCAGTACTTC. Protein sequence: CASSEPGLAGAYYEQYF.

The rearrangement links TRBV7-8 to TRBJ2-7, with 8 positions matching TRBD2. With 2 bases clipped from V and 6 bases from J, the junction kept 6 bases outside the gene matches. This CDR3 region has 14 residues. The germline gives CDR1 SGHVS, CDR2 FQNEAQ. Here the CDR3 DNA reads TGTGCCAGCAGCTTAAGCGGGGGTGACGGCGAGCAGTACTTC. Its translation: CASSLSGGDGEQYF.